The clone carrying this T cell receptor beta chain was observed at least ten times. What it recognizes is unknown. This specimen belongs to a study of breast tumors, draining lymph nodes, adjacent tissues. The CDR3 is made up of 16 amino acids. V shed 6 bases, J shed 7 bases, and the junction held 13 bases outside the gene matches. Germline CDR1 is MGHRA and CDR2 is YSYEKL. Study outcomes and limitations: The data were judged consistent with most tumor T cells coming from lymph node and expanding in tumor. Tumor repertoires ranked between lymph nodes and nontumor tissue in diversity, with V and J gene preferences. Luminal-like breast cancer showed significantly higher tumor–nontumor repertoire similarity than basal-like. Data only fit, rather than demonstrated, lymph node origin of most tumor T cells.

TCRdb fed the multiplex PCR reads into MiXCR, producing one record per CDR3 protein. The table records about 35,000 distinct CDR3 sequences, around a third of them present only once. This TCR was recovered from a female donor with breast cancer. Some clones in this sample may be carry-over from other donors' samples. Sequences were obtained from breast tumor tissue. V is TRBV4-1 and J is TRBJ2-7; 12 bases are shared with TRBD1. CDR3 region: CASRNNPGQGAGEQYF. CDR3 sequence (DNA): TGCGCCAGCAGGAACAACCCGGGACAGGGGGCGGGGGAGCAGTACTTC.